This TCR beta chain was sequenced for a study of T cell repertoires in cytomegalovirus infection. Worth noting for this clonotype: This could be a read error, since a much larger clone is one nucleotide away.

The CDR3 runs 15 residues. The germline V gene encodes CDR1 SGHVS and CDR2 FQNEAQ. TCRdb recomputed calls from the reads with MiXCR, one row per CDR3 protein. The sample has fewer than 250,000 distinct CDR3 sequences, approximately 22% seen once; the top ten hold 15% to 20%. Specimen: CD8+ T cells from PBMCs. The receptor's source is a human donor in good health (CMV status not recorded). Some clones in this sample may be carry-over from other donors' samples. This sequence joins TRBV7-8 and TRBJ1-1; 8 nucleotides agree with TRBD1. CDR3 residues: CASSLAYRGNTEPFF. The DNA for the CDR3 is TGTGCCAGCAGCTTAGCATACAGGGGGAACACTGAACCTTTCTTT. Complete variable domain (other parts from reference TRBV7-8 and TRBJ1-1): GAGVSQSPRYKVAKRGQDVALRCDPISGHVSLFWYQQALGQGPEFLTYFQNEAQLDKSGLPSDRFFAERPEGSVSTLKIQRTQQEDSAVYLCASSLAYRGNTEPFFGQGTRLTVV.